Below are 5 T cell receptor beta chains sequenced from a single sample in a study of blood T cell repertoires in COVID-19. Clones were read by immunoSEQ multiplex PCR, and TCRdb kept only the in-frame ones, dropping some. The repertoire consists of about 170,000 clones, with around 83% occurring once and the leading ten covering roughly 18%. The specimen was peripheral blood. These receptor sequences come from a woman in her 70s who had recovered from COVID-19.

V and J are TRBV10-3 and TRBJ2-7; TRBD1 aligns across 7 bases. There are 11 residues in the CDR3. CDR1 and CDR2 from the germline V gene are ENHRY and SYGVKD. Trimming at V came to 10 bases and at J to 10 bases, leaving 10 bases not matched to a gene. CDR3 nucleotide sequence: TGTGCCACCCGACAGGGCCAGGCCCAGTACTTC. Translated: CATRQGQAQYF.

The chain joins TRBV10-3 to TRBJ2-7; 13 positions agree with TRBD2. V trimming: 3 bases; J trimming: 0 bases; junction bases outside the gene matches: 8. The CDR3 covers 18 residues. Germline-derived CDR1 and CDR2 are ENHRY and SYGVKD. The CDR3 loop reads CAISDPGLAGKSSYEQYF. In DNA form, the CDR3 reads TGTGCCATCAGTGACCCGGGACTAGCGGGGAAGAGCTCCTACGAGCAGTACTTC.

DNA of the CDR3: TGTGCCAGCAGGGAGACAGGGGACTACGAGCAGTACTTC. It encodes CASRETGDYEQYF. This chain links TRBV2 with TRBJ2-7, with 8 positions matching TRBD1. Trimming at V came to 6 bases and at J to 3 bases, leaving 4 bases not matched to a gene. The CDR3 sequence is 13 residues long. In germline, CDR1 is SNHLY, CDR2 FYNNEI.

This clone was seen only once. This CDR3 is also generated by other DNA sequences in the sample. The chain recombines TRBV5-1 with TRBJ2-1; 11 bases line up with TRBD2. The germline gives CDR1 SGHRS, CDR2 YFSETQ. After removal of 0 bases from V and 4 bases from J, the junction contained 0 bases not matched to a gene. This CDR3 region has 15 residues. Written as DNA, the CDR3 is TGCGCCAGCAGCTTGGGACTAGCGGGATACAATGAGCAGTTCTTC. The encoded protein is CASSLGLAGYNEQFF.

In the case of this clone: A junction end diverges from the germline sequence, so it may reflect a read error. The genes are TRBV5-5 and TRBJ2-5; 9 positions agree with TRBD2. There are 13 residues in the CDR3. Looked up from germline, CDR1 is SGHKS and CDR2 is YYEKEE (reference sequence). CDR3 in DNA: TGTGCCAGCAGCTTGGCGACTAGCGGACCCCACTACTTC. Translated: CASSLATSGPHYF.